Shown below are 21 T cell receptor beta chains from a single sample sequenced in a study of OX40 agonist ivuxolimab in advanced cancers. Assay: immunoSEQ multiplex PCR; the TCRdb copy retains only in-frame clones and omits some. The repertoire includes about 70,000 clones, about 92% of them detected once, and 0.8% to 1.2% sits in the top ten. The specimen was CD4+ or CD8+ T cells sorted from blood, collected in a trial of the OX40 agonist ivuxolimab. Receptors were obtained from an adult with an advanced solid tumor such as melanoma, head and neck, liver or kidney cancer.

The chain couples TRBV2 to TRBJ1-3; 8 bases fit TRBD1. CDR1 SNHLY and CDR2 FYNNEI come from the germline V gene. The length of the CDR3 is 16 residues. With 4 bases clipped from V and 0 bases from J, the junction kept 5 bases outside the gene matches. This CDR3 reads CASSVGQGSSGNTIYF. CDR3 nucleotides: TGTGCCAGCAGTGTCGGACAGGGTAGCTCTGGAAACACCATATATTTT.

The chain links TRBV6-5 to TRBJ1-1, with 9 bases identical to TRBD1. Germline V lookup: CDR1 MNHEY, CDR2 SVGAGI. V was pared by 8 bases and J by 7 bases, with 11 bases of the junction left unmatched. The CDR3 sequence is 14 residues long. Here the CDR3 reads CASLSGQGNVEAFF. CDR3 sequence (DNA): TGTGCCAGCCTGAGTGGACAGGGGAATGTTGAAGCTTTCTTT.

CDR3 loop: CASSIPGGERETQYF. CDR3 bases: TGTGCCAGTAGTATTCCGGGTGGGGAAAGGGAGACCCAGTACTTC. The chain combines TRBV19 with TRBJ2-5; no firm D call. The CDR3 spans 15 residues. Germline CDR1 and CDR2: LNHDA and SQIVND (reference sequence). Deletions cut 3 bases from V and 5 bases from J, with 16 bases between.

This clone was counted a single time. The chain is built from TRBV6-5 and TRBJ2-2; D call uncertain. This CDR3 region has 15 residues. CDR1 and CDR2 (germline): MNHEY, SVGAGI. The V and J ends lost 8 bases and 1 base respectively, with 14 bases between them. CDR3 bases: TGTGCCAGCTCCCCCACCGGAAGGAACACCGGGGAGCTGTTTTTT. It specifies CASSPTGRNTGELFF.

This sequence joins TRBV18 and TRBJ2-3; 9 positions agree with TRBD2. In germline, CDR1 is KGHSH, CDR2 LQKENI. There are 15 residues in the CDR3. V shed 1 base, J shed 3 bases, and the junction held 2 bases outside the gene matches. In DNA, the CDR3 is TGTGCCAGCTCACCACGCGGGGGGGCGACAGATACGCAGTATTTT. Translated: CASSPRGGATDTQYF.

V and J are TRBV29-1 and TRBJ2-1; D could derive from TRBD1 or TRBD2 (5 bases each). Germline CDR1 SQVTM, CDR2 ANQGSEA. The ends were cut back, 7 bases at V and 13 bases at J, with 20 bases in the middle. The CDR3 has 12 amino acids. CDR3 sequence (DNA): TGCAGCGGTCTTCAAAACCGGGACGCTCAGTTCTTC. Its translation: CSGLQNRDAQFF.

V gene TRBV6-1 combines with J gene TRBJ1-2, with 7 nucleotides matching TRBD1. Germline CDR1 is MNHNS and CDR2 is SASEGT. This CDR3 comprises 15 residues. With V trimmed by 6 bases and J by 2 bases, 9 bases remained unmatched. The CDR3 here is CASSMDGTANYGYTF. The DNA of the CDR3 is TGTGCCAGCAGCATGGATGGGACAGCGAACTATGGCTACACCTTC.

As concerns this clone: The germline gene is not matched at one end of the junction; a read error may be the cause. The chain links TRBV15 to TRBJ1-4; weak D call: TRBD1 (5 bases). The CDR3 runs to 12 residues. CDR1 and CDR2 (germline): LNHNV, YYDKDF (reference sequence). Written as DNA, the CDR3 is TGTGCCACCAGAGGGACGGCTGAAAAGCTGTTTTTT. The encoded protein is CATRGTAEKLFF.

The CDR3 sequence: CASSYSGGRSEAFF. The CDR3 coding sequence is TGTGCCAGCAGTTACAGTGGAGGGAGGTCAGAAGCTTTCTTT. The V call is TRBV6-6, the J call TRBJ1-1; no reliable D call. Per germline, CDR1 MNHNY and CDR2 SVGAGI (reference sequence). Trimming removed 2 bases from V and 8 bases from J, with 15 bases in between. This CDR3 comprises 14 residues.

This chain uses TRBV6-6 with TRBJ1-2; the match to TRBD1 covers 7 bases. Germline loops: CDR1 MNHNY, CDR2 SVGAGI (reference sequence). The CDR3 spans 14 residues. V was pared by 6 bases and J by 5 bases, with 9 bases of the junction left unmatched. Written as DNA, the CDR3 is TGTGCCAGCAGCAACCGACAGGGTGGATATGGCTACACCTTC. Its translation is CASSNRQGGYGYTF.

This chain connects TRBV5-1 to TRBJ2-3, with D perhaps TRBD2 (7 bases). This CDR3 contains 18 residues. V was pared by 3 bases and J by 5 bases, with 25 bases between. Germline lookup yields CDR1 SGHRS and CDR2 YFSETQ. This chain's CDR3 is CASSWTEGGGAWKDTQYF. The DNA of the CDR3 is TGCGCCAGCAGCTGGACGGAGGGGGGGGGCGCATGGAAAGATACGCAGTATTTT.

This sequence joins TRBV6-5 and TRBJ2-7; perhaps TRBD1 as D (5 bases). Germline V lookup: CDR1 MNHEY, CDR2 SVGAGI. V was clipped by 3 bases and J by 5 bases, with 14 bases between them. The CDR3 sequence is 14 residues long. The CDR3 region is CASSYSPGRDEQYF. For the CDR3, the DNA is TGTGCCAGCAGTTATAGCCCAGGGCGAGACGAGCAGTACTTC.

This CDR3 is CAWSVGFRYGYTF. In DNA, the CDR3 is TGTGCCTGGAGTGTAGGGTTTCGCTATGGCTACACCTTC. The gene calls are TRBV30 and TRBJ1-2; D remains ambiguous. The CDR3 spans 13 residues. Germline V gene sequence: CDR1 GTSNPN, CDR2 SVGIG (reference sequence). V lost 0 bases and J 4 bases, leaving 9 bases between the germline ends.

This chain connects TRBV5-4 to TRBJ1-3, with 9 bases lining up with TRBD1. With V trimmed by 2 bases and J by 0 bases, 3 bases remained unmatched. CDR3 size: 16 residues. CDR1 is SGHNT, CDR2 YYREEE, per germline (reference sequence). This CDR3 is CASSFDRGFSGNTIYF. The CDR3 bases are TGTGCCAGCAGCTTTGACAGGGGGTTCTCTGGAAACACCATATATTTT.

J is TRBJ2-3 and V is TRBV5-1; 7 bases are a match to TRBD2. Germline CDR1 and CDR2: SGHRS and YFSETQ. CDR3 length: 15 amino acids. The trim removed 4 bases at V and 0 bases at J, leaving 5 bases unmatched. Here the CDR3 reads CASSDSGSSTDTQYF. Written as DNA, the CDR3 is TGCGCCAGCAGCGATAGCGGGTCTAGCACAGATACGCAGTATTTT.

The J gene is TRBJ1-1, the V gene TRBV7-2; D call uncertain. CDR1 and CDR2 (germline): SGHTA, FQGNSA. CDR3 length: 14 amino acids. The V end lost 4 bases, the J end lost 1 base, and 10 bases lay between the germline ends. CDR3 protein: CASSSHQRNTEAFF. The CDR3 DNA follows: TGTGCCAGCAGCTCCCACCAAAGGAACACTGAAGCTTTCTTT.

The chain links TRBV19 to TRBJ1-5; D might be TRBD1 (6 bases). CDR1 is LNHDA and CDR2 is SQIVND in the germline V gene (reference sequence). This CDR3 has 15 amino acids. Trimming cost V 7 bases and J 4 bases, with 17 bases left between them. CDR3 region: CASTPRGVGNQPQHF. CDR3 nucleotides: TGTGCCAGTACCCCAAGGGGGGTTGGGAATCAGCCCCAGCATTTT. The full variable domain, its missing parts supplied by reference TRBV19 and TRBJ1-5, is DGGITQSPKYLFRKEGQNVTLSCEQNLNHDAMYWYRQDPGQGLRLIYYSQIVNDFQKGDIAEGYSVSREKKESFPLTVTSAQKNPTAFYLCASTPRGVGNQPQHFGDGTRLSIL.

The chain carries TRBV29-1 and TRBJ1-1; TRBD1 might be the D (5 bases). This CDR3 spans 13 amino acids. CDR1 and CDR2 from the germline V gene are SQVTM and ANQGSEA. V shed 4 bases and J shed 2 bases, with 11 bases lying between them. CDR3 region: CSVGQGFNTEAFF. CDR3 in DNA: TGCAGCGTTGGGCAGGGTTTCAACACTGAAGCTTTCTTT.

V usage is TRBV6-5 and J usage is TRBJ1-2; TRBD1 aligns across 9 bases. The CDR3 is made up of 13 amino acids. Germline-derived CDR1 and CDR2 are MNHEY and SVGAGI. Losses at the gene ends were 7 bases for V and 11 bases for J; bases not matched to a gene: 11. The CDR3 nucleotides read TGTGCCAGCACCGATCGCGGACAGGGGTTATACACCTTC. This sequence encodes CASTDRGQGLYTF.

CDR3 DNA sequence: TGTGCCAGCAGCTTAAGTGGGGCAACTAATGAAAAACTGTTTTTT. Encoded protein: CASSLSGATNEKLFF. The gene calls are TRBV7-9 and TRBJ1-4; no firm D call. This CDR3 has 15 amino acids. Per the germline V gene, CDR1 is SEHNR and CDR2 is FQNEAQ (reference sequence). V lost 2 bases to trimming and J lost 0 bases, with 7 bases between them.

The chain recombines TRBV7-9 with TRBJ1-2; 7 bases align to TRBD1. V gave up 0 bases and J gave up 6 bases; unmatched junction bases: 13. This CDR3 has 17 residues. Germline values: CDR1 SEHNR, CDR2 FQNEAQ (reference sequence). The CDR3 spells CASSLAVKTTGFDGYTF. Here the CDR3 DNA reads TGTGCCAGCAGCTTAGCGGTCAAAACGACAGGGTTTGATGGCTACACCTTC.